This T cell receptor (beta chain) was sequenced for a study of post-analysis software for immune sequencing data. Regarding the study as a whole: Co-batched samples clustered tightly together by F measure. TRBV5-6, TRBV5-1 and TRBV20-1 were among roughly five TRBV segments more frequent in patients than controls.

This clonotype came up a few times. Its antigen is not identified. Germline trimming cut 7 bases from V and 0 bases from J; bases unmatched to any gene: 8. Per germline, CDR1 MNHEY and CDR2 SVGAGI. There are 15 residues in the CDR3. Unique molecular identifiers tagged the TCR beta cDNA libraries. TCRdb re-analysed the PCR reads in MiXCR, keeping a single row per CDR3 protein. The sample comprises about 810,000 distinct CDR3 sequences, approximately 53% of which are singletons, and 4.6% rests with the top ten. The clonotype comes from a girl aged 5-17 years with multiple sclerosis. Sequenced material: blood. This chain uses TRBV6-5 with TRBJ2-7, with TRBD1 matching over 8 bases. CDR3 protein: CASTDRTGPSYEQYF. The CDR3 DNA follows: TGTGCCAGCACCGACCGGACAGGGCCCTCCTACGAGCAGTACTTC.